Presented here are 24 T cell receptor beta chains from one specimen sequenced in a study of cytotoxic CD8 clonotypes in ibrutinib-treated CLL. Produced via immunoSEQ multiplex PCR; TCRdb's table is partial and in-frame only. The data hold 150,000 or so clones, with about 72% observed a single time. Sequencing was performed on PBMCs, taken after 12 months of ibrutinib treatment. The receptors were gathered from a human donor with chronic lymphocytic leukemia.

The chain combines TRBV5-1 with TRBJ2-3; D unresolved. The germline V gene encodes CDR1 SGHRS and CDR2 YFSETQ. This CDR3 spans 14 amino acids. V was cut by 6 bases and J by 3 bases, with 14 bases left in between. The CDR3 protein is CASNQATLTDTQYF. CDR3 nucleotides: TGCGCCAGCAATCAGGCAACGTTAACAGATACGCAGTATTTT.

The J gene is TRBJ2-7, the V gene TRBV19; 8 bases are shared with TRBD1. Germline lookup yields CDR1 LNHDA and CDR2 SQIVND (reference sequence). The CDR3 consists of 14 residues. J was trimmed by 1 base and V by 5 bases; bases with no gene match: 4. The CDR3 DNA reads as TGTGCCAGTAGTGCGGGACAGGCTTCCTACGAGCAGTACTTC. Translation: CASSAGQASYEQYF.

The V and J genes are TRBV27 and TRBJ1-1; 7 nucleotides align to TRBD1. CDR3 length equals 17 residues. Per germline, CDR1 MNHEY and CDR2 SMNVEV (reference sequence). V dropped 3 bases and J dropped 0; count of bases not matched to a gene: 10. CDR3 bases: TGTGCCAGCAGTTTGCCCACCGGGGGACAGATGAACACTGAAGCTTTCTTT. Translation gives CASSLPTGGQMNTEAFF.

The chain employs TRBV7-9 and TRBJ1-1; D is unclear. CDR1 is SEHNR and CDR2 is FQNEAQ in the germline V gene (reference sequence). The CDR3 is made up of 15 amino acids. The V end lost 5 bases, the J end lost 1 base, and 14 bases lay between the germline ends. CDR3 residues: CASSRGGSWNTEAFF. The CDR3, as DNA: TGTGCCAGCAGCCGGGGTGGGTCATGGAACACTGAAGCTTTCTTT.

This chain links TRBV7-2 with TRBJ2-1; 8 nucleotides align to TRBD2. Germline V lookup: CDR1 SGHTA, CDR2 FQGNSA. This CDR3 has 18 residues. V was clipped by 1 base and J by 7 bases; unmatched bases: 15. The CDR3, as DNA: TGTGCCAGCAGCTTAGAAAGGTTGTTGGGCGGGGGGAAGAATGAGCAGTTCTTC. Translated, it gives CASSLERLLGGGKNEQFF.

V is TRBV6-1 and J is TRBJ1-5; TRBD1 matches at 12 bases. Trimming removed 6 bases from V and 4 bases from J; junction bases left unmatched: 4. The length of the CDR3 is 15 residues. The V gene's germline CDR1 is MNHNS and CDR2 SASEGT. The CDR3 loop is CASRGQGALNQPQHF. CDR3 DNA: TGTGCCAGCAGGGGACAGGGGGCTTTGAATCAGCCCCAGCATTTT.

The chain joins TRBV6-1 to TRBJ1-2, with 7 nucleotides matching TRBD1. CDR1 MNHNS and CDR2 SASEGT come from the germline V gene. The CDR3 is 14 residues long. J was trimmed by 2 bases and V by 10 bases; bases with no gene match: 10. The CDR3 is CANSREGANYGYTF. In nucleotides, the CDR3 is TGTGCCAACTCAAGGGAGGGGGCCAACTATGGCTACACCTTC.

The chain joins TRBV5-1 to TRBJ2-1, with TRBD2 matching 13 bases. With 5 bases clipped from V and 9 bases from J, the junction kept 11 bases outside the gene matches. This CDR3 comprises 16 residues. Germline assignment: CDR1 SGHRS and CDR2 YFSETQ. CDR3 in DNA: TGCGCCAGCAGGACAGAAACTAGCGGGAGGGCCATTGAGCAGTTCTTC. Its translation is CASRTETSGRAIEQFF.

V and J are TRBV6-6 and TRBJ2-1; D unresolved. Trimming shortened V by 3 bases and J by 9 bases, and 6 bases separated the two germline ends. CDR3 size: 11 residues. The germline V gene has CDR1 MNHNY and CDR2 SVGAGI (reference sequence). The DNA for the CDR3 is TGTGCCAGCAGTTATTTGGGTGAGCAGTTCTTC. It specifies CASSYLGEQFF.

The chain links TRBV12-5 to TRBJ2-7, with D possibly being TRBD2 (6 bases). The CDR3 covers 12 residues. V was clipped by 8 bases and J by 5 bases, with 13 bases between them. Germline CDR1 reads LGHNT; CDR2 reads FRNRAP. CDR3 DNA: TGTGCTAGTACCTCGGGGGTCCACGAGCAGTACTTC. The encoded protein is CASTSGVHEQYF.

This chain joins TRBV6-5 and TRBJ2-7; maybe TRBD2 (5 bases). The V end was cut by 6 bases, the J end by 7 bases, with 13 bases between. Germline values: CDR1 MNHEY, CDR2 SVGAGI. The CDR3 loop spans 12 amino acids. The CDR3 region has the DNA TGTGCCAGCAGCAACGGGGTAAGGGAGCAGTACTTC. Translation gives CASSNGVREQYF.

The chain employs TRBV1 and TRBJ2-3; TRBD2 was called by the table and not checked on the DNA. TRBV1 is a pseudogene segment. This CDR3 region has 19 residues. For the CDR3, the DNA is TGCACCAGCAGGGGAGGGGGAAAGCTAGCGGGACGGCCTGGAGATACGCAGTATTTT. Translation: CTSRGGGKLAGRPGDTQYF.

V and J are TRBV6-5 and TRBJ2-7; weak D call: TRBD2 (5 bases). Trimming took 6 bases from V and 5 from J, leaving 8 bases between them. From germline, CDR1 is MNHEY and CDR2 SVGAGI. There are 11 residues in the CDR3. The CDR3 coding sequence is TGTGCCAGCAGATTTAGCGACGAGCAGTACTTC. Translating gives CASRFSDEQYF.

This clone came up a few times. V gene TRBV10-3 combines with J gene TRBJ1-1; 9 bases are a match to TRBD1. This CDR3 is built from 14 residues. Germline values: CDR1 ENHRY, CDR2 SYGVKD. J gave up 1 base and V 4 bases, and 1 base lay outside the gene matches. CDR3 region: CAISGGQGNTEAFF. In nucleotides, the CDR3 is TGTGCCATCAGTGGGGGACAGGGGAACACTGAAGCTTTCTTT.

The CDR3 here is CASSLILGEGGTEAFF. The CDR3 DNA reads TGTGCCAGCAGCTTAATTCTCGGGGAAGGAGGCACTGAAGCTTTCTTT. J is TRBJ1-1 and V is TRBV7-9, with D unresolved. CDR1 is SEHNR and CDR2 is FQNEAQ in the germline V gene (reference sequence). The CDR3 covers 16 residues. V was trimmed by 2 bases and J by 4 bases, leaving 17 bases between them.

V is TRBV18 and J is TRBJ2-5; the D call may be TRBD1 or TRBD2 (6 bases each). With 3 bases removed from V and 4 bases from J, the gap between germline ends came to 12 bases. The CDR3 length is 14 residues. CDR1 and CDR2 (germline): KGHSH, LQKENI. The DNA of the CDR3 is TGTGCCAGCTCACCCTCGGGGGCCTTAGAGACCCAGTACTTC. This gives the protein CASSPSGALETQYF.

This chain links TRBV4-1 with TRBJ1-4; 7 bases match TRBD1. This CDR3 is built from 15 residues. CDR1 and CDR2 from the germline V gene are MGHRA and YSYEKL. Germline trimming cut 3 bases from V and 6 bases from J; bases unmatched to any gene: 7. The CDR3 loop reads CASSHPWDSYEKLFF. CDR3 nucleotides: TGCGCCAGCAGCCACCCCTGGGACAGCTATGAAAAACTGTTTTTT.

The chain employs TRBV4-3 and TRBJ1-2; 8 bases match TRBD1. The J segment lost 5 bases and the V segment lost 0 bases, leaving 8 bases of the junction unmatched. Germline CDR1 is LGHNA and CDR2 is YSLEER. The CDR3 extends over 16 amino acids. Here the CDR3 DNA reads TGCGCCAGCAGCCAAGATCCACAGGGGGGGTATTATGGCTACACCTTC. Its protein product is CASSQDPQGGYYGYTF.

The chain is built from TRBV10-1 and TRBJ1-4, with TRBD1 matching 7 bases. V lost 1 base to trimming and J lost 4 bases; unmatched junction nucleotides: 6. Germline V CDR1 and CDR2: WNHNN, SYGVQD (reference sequence). This CDR3 is built from 16 residues. Here the CDR3 reads CASSEFGGQVNEKLFF. As DNA, the CDR3 is TGCGCCAGCAGTGAGTTCGGAGGACAGGTTAATGAAAAACTGTTTTTT.

In regard to this clone: Other nucleotide sequences from this sample produce the same CDR3. The chain uses TRBV7-2 and TRBJ2-3, with unresolved D. Germline-derived CDR1 and CDR2 are SGHTA and FQGNSA. The CDR3 extends over 11 amino acids. Trimming took 5 bases from V and 6 from J, leaving 6 bases between them. The DNA for the CDR3 is TGTGCCAGCAGCCTTAGGGATACGCAGTATTTT. It yields the protein CASSLRDTQYF.

The V gene is TRBV13, the J gene TRBJ1-3; a weak D match, TRBD1 (5 bases). This CDR3 is built from 18 residues. Germline-derived CDR1 and CDR2 are PRHDT and FYEKMQ (reference sequence). V was shortened by 1 base and J by 3 bases, with 19 bases between the two germline ends. The CDR3 spells CASSLDSLLPGLGNTIYF. Here the CDR3 DNA reads TGTGCCAGCAGCTTAGACTCCCTATTACCGGGACTTGGAAACACCATATATTTT.

The rearrangement links TRBV5-6 to TRBJ2-7, with 8 bases that match TRBD2. This CDR3 contains 15 residues. V dropped 3 bases and J dropped 3; count of bases not matched to a gene: 8. Germline values: CDR1 SGHDT, CDR2 YYEEEE. CDR3 coding DNA: TGTGCCAGCAGCTCCTCGGGAGGGGCCCTCTACGAGCAGTACTTC. Protein product: CASSSSGGALYEQYF.

The genes are TRBV7-6 and TRBJ2-7; 8 nucleotides align to TRBD1. V was pared by 5 bases and J by 5 bases, with 5 bases of the junction left unmatched. CDR1 SGHVS and CDR2 FNYEAQ come from the germline V gene. The CDR3 runs 13 residues. This CDR3 reads CASSAGQGHEQYF. CDR3 in DNA: TGTGCCAGCAGCGCTGGACAGGGCCACGAGCAGTACTTC.

As regards this clone: At one end the junction does not follow the germline gene, possibly because of a read error. The V call is TRBV18, the J call TRBJ2-7; TRBD2 might be the D (7 bases). Germline V gives CDR1 KGHSH, CDR2 LQKENI. The CDR3 runs to 15 residues. Here the CDR3 DNA reads TGTGCCAGCTCACCACGGGAGGGTTTGCGGTACGCAGGGGACTTC. Amino acids: CASSPREGLRYAGDF.